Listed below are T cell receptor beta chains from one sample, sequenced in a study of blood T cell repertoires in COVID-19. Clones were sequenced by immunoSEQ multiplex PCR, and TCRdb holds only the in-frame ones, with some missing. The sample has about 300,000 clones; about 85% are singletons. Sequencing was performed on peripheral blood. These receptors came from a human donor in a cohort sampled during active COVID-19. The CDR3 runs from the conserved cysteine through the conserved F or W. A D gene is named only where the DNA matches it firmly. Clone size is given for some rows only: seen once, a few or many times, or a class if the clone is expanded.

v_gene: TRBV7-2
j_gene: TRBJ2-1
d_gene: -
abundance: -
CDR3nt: TGTGCCAGCAGCTTAGGTAGTGACAATGAGCAGTTCTTC
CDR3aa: CASSLGSDNEQFF

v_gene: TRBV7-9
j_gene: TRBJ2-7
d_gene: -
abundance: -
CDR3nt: TGTGCCAGCAGCTGGCAGGGAAACTACGAGCAGTACTTC
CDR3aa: CASSWQGNYEQYF

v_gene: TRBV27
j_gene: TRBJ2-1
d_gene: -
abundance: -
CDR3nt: TGTGCCAGCAGTCCAACCCTTACTAGGGAGTCCTACAATGAGCAGTTCTTC
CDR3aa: CASSPTLTRESYNEQFF

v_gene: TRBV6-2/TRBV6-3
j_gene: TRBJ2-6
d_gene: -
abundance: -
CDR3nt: TGTGCCAGCAGTTTGGGGGGCTCTGGGGCCAACGTCCTGACTTTC
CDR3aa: CASSLGGSGANVLTF

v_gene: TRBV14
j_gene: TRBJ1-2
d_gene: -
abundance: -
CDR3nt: TGTGCCAGCAGCCGAACCCGGGGGGGTGGCTACACCTTC
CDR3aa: CASSRTRGGGYTF

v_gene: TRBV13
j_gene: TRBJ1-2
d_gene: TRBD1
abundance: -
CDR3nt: TGTGCCAGCAGGTTATCCCCCTTTCCGGGACAGCGAATTTTGCATTCTTCTGGCTACACCTTC
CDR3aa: CASRLSPFPGQRILHSSGYTF

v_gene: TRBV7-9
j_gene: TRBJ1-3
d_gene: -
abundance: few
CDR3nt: TGTGCCAGCAGCTTTACGGGGTACTCTGGAAACACCATATATTTT
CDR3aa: CASSFTGYSGNTIYF

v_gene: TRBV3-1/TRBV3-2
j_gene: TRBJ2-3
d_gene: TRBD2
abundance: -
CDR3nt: TGTGCCAGCAGCCAATCGGTAGCGGGAGCATCTGATACGCAGTATTTT
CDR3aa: CASSQSVAGASDTQYF

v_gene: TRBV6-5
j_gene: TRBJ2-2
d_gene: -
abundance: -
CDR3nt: TGTGCCAGCAATCGACAAGGGGTGGACACCGGGGAGCTGTTTTTT
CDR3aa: CASNRQGVDTGELFF

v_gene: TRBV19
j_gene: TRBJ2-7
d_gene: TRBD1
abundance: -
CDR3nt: TGTGCCAGTAGTTCCGGGACAGTCACCTACGAGCAGTACTTC
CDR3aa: CASSSGTVTYEQYF

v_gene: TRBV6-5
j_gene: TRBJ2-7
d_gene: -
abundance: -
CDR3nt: TGTGCCAGCAGTTATTCTCGCCGGAGTGGATCGAAGCAGTACTTC
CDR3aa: CASSYSRRSGSKQYF

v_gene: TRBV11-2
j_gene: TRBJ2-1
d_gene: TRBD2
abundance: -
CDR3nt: TGTGCCAGCAGCTTAGGTGGGACTAGGGGTAATGAGCAGTTCTTC
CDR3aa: CASSLGGTRGNEQFF

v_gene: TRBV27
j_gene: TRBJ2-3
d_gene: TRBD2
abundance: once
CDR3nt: TGTGCCAGCAGTTTAGGCGGGAGTGCTCTGGATACGCAGTATTTT
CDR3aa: CASSLGGSALDTQYF

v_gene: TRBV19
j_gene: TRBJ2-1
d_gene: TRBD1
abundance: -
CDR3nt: TGTGCCACCGGACAGGGGGCCTCTGGCTACAATGAGCAGTTCTTC
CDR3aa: CATGQGASGYNEQFF

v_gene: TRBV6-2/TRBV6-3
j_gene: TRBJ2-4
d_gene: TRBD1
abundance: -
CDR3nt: TGTGCCAGCAGTTACATTGGGACAGGGCCCAAAAACATTCAGTACTTC
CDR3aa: CASSYIGTGPKNIQYF

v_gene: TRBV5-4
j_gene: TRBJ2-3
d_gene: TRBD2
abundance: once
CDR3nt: TGTGCCAGCAGCGGGTTAACTAGCGGGAGAATCTCAGATACGCAGTATTTT
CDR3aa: CASSGLTSGRISDTQYF

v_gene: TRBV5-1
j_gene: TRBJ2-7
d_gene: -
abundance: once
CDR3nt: TGCGCCAGCAGCTTGGACAACCAAGCCTACGAGCAGTACTTC
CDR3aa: CASSLDNQAYEQYF

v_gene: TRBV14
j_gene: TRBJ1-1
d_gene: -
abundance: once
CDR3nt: TGTGCCAGCAGCCCCCAACAGGGAGTAAACACTGAAGCTTTCTTT
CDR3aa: CASSPQQGVNTEAFF

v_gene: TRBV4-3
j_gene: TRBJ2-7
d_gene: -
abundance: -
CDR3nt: TGCGCCAGCAGCCAAGGCAGCTACGAGCAGTACTTC
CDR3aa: CASSQGSYEQYF

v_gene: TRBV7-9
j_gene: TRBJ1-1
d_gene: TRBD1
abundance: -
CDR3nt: TGTGCCAGCAGTCGAGACAGGGGAGGGAACACTGAAGCTTTCTTT
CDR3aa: CASSRDRGGNTEAFF

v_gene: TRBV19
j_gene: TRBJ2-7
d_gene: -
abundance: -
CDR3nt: TGTGCCAGTAGTAGCGCTAGCGAGCAGTACTTC
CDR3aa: CASSSASEQYF

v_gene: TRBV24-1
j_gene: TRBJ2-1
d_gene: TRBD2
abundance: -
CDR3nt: TGTGCCACCTCCGGGACAGGTGATCTAGCGGGAGGGTGGAATGAGCAGTTCTTC
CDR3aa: CATSGTGDLAGGWNEQFF

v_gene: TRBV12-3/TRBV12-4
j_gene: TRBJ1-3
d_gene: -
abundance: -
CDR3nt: TGTGCCAGCAGTTTGACTCAAAGAAACACCATATATTTT
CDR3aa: CASSLTQRNTIYF

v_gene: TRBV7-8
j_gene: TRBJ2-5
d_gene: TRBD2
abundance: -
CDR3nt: TGTGCCAGCAGCCGGCGGGAGGAAGAGACCCAGTACTTC
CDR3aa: CASSRREEETQYF

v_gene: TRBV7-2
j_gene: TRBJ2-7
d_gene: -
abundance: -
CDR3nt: TGTGCCAGCAGCCTAGACAGGTCAGGCTACGAGCAGTACTTC
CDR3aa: CASSLDRSGYEQYF

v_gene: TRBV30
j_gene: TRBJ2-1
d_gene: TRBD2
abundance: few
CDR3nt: TGTGCCTGGAGTGGACTAGCGTCCCGTAGCTCCTACAATGAGCAGTTCTTC
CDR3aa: CAWSGLASRSSYNEQFF

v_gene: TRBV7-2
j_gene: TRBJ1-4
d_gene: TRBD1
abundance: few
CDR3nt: TGTGCCAGCAGCTTAGGGGTGTTTAGGGGGCAGACTAATGAAAAACTGTTTTTT
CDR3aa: CASSLGVFRGQTNEKLFF

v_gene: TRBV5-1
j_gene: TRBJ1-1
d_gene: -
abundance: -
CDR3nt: TGCGCCAGCAGCTTGTGGGGGTCGGGGGACCCAGAAGCTTTCTTT
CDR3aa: CASSLWGSGDPEAFF

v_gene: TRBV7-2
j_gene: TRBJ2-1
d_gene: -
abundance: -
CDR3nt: TGTGCCAGCAGGATAGACAGGCAGAGCTACAATGAGCAGTTCTTC
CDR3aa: CASRIDRQSYNEQFF

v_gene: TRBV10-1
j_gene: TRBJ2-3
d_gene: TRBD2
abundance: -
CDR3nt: TGCGCCAGCAGTGATCGGCTAGCGGGGGCAGCAAAATCGGATACGCAGTATTTT
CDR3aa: CASSDRLAGAAKSDTQYF

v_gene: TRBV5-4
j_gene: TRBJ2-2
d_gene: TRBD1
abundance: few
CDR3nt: TGTGCCAGCAGCCCGGACAGGGGTTTGACCGGGGAGCTGTTTTTT
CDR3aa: CASSPDRGLTGELFF

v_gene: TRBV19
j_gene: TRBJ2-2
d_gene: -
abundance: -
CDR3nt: TGTGCCAGTACCCAATCCGGGACACTTAACACCGGGGAGCTGTTTTTT
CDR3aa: CASTQSGTLNTGELFF

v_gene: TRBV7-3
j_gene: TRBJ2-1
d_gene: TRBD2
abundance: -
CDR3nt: TGTGCCAGCAGCTCGACCAACTTAGCGGGAGCATCTGGTGAGCAGTTCTTC
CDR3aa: CASSSTNLAGASGEQFF

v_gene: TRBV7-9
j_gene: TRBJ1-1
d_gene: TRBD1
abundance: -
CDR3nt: TGTGCCAGCAGCCCGGGACAGGGGGCGAGCACTGAAGCTTTCTTT
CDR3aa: CASSPGQGASTEAFF

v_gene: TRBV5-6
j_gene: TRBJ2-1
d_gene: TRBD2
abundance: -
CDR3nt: TGTGCCAGCAGCTTCTGGACTAGCGGGACGCGGCGCAATGAGCAGTTCTTC
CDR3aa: CASSFWTSGTRRNEQFF

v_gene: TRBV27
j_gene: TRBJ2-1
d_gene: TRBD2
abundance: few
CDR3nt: TGTGCCAGCAGTTCTATGCTAGCGGAGAACTTCTACAATGAGCAGTTCTTC
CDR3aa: CASSSMLAENFYNEQFF

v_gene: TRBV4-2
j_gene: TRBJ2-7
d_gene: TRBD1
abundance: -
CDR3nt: TGTGCCAGCAGCCAAGCCGGGACAGGGGCGGACGAGCAGTACTTC
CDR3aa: CASSQAGTGADEQYF

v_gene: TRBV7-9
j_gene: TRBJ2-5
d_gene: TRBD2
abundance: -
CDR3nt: TGTGCCAGCAGTTCCGCGACTAGCGGGAAAGCCCAAGAGACCCAGTACTTC
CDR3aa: CASSSATSGKAQETQYF